Presented here are 24 T cell receptor beta chains from one specimen sequenced in a study of T cell responses to AZD1222 COVID-19 vaccine. The protocol was immunoSEQ multiplex PCR, while the TCRdb copy is restricted to in-frame clones and leaves out a portion. The sample includes roughly 140,000 clones, roughly 92% of them seen just once. Sample: peripheral blood, taken on day 0 of AZD1222 vaccination. These receptors were collected from an adult in good health.

The chain has TRBV19 and TRBJ2-3; 11 nucleotides align to TRBD2. Germline CDR1 is LNHDA and CDR2 is SQIVND (reference sequence). V shed 4 bases, J shed 2 bases, and the junction held 5 bases outside the gene matches. The CDR3 spans 16 residues. CDR3 residues: CASSRTSGGTTDTQYF. The CDR3 nucleotides read TGTGCCAGTAGTAGAACTAGCGGGGGTACCACAGATACGCAGTATTTT.

The rearrangement joins TRBV7-8 to TRBJ2-1, with TRBD1 matching 7 bases. J lost 8 bases, V lost 1 base, and 5 bases had no gene match. The germline gives CDR1 SGHVS, CDR2 FQNEAQ. There are 14 residues in the CDR3. The CDR3: CASSLVTGADEQFF. Written as DNA, the CDR3 is TGTGCCAGCAGCTTAGTTACAGGGGCGGATGAGCAGTTCTTC.

V and J are TRBV5-1 and TRBJ1-2; D is unresolved. Germline loops: CDR1 SGHRS, CDR2 YFSETQ. The CDR3 sequence is 15 residues long. Deletions cut 1 base from V and 1 base from J, with 11 bases between. CDR3 loop: CASSLRAENNYGYTF. In DNA form, the CDR3 reads TGCGCCAGCAGCTTGAGGGCAGAAAATAACTATGGCTACACCTTC.

The V and J genes are TRBV14 and TRBJ2-1; 14 nucleotides agree with TRBD2. The junction had 6 bases not matched to a gene; V was cut back by 4 bases and J by 4 bases. The germline CDR1 and CDR2 sequences are SGHDN and FVKESK. This CDR3 contains 17 residues. In DNA, the CDR3 is TGTGCCAGCAGCCCGGGACTAGCGGGAGTTACGTACAATGAGCAGTTCTTC. As protein: CASSPGLAGVTYNEQFF.

The rearrangement joins TRBV11-2 to TRBJ2-1; D is possibly TRBD1 (6 bases). Germline V gene data show CDR1 as SGHAT and CDR2 as FQNNGV. The CDR3 consists of 13 residues. V lost 3 bases and J lost 5, with 8 bases in between. For the CDR3, the DNA is TGTGCCAGCAGCTTGGACAGTAACAATGAGCAGTTCTTC. Protein product: CASSLDSNNEQFF. The variable domain in full, completed from reference TRBV11-2 and TRBJ2-1, reads EAGVAQSPRYKIIEKRQSVAFWCNPISGHATLYWYQQILGQGPKLLIQFQNNGVVDDSQLPKDRFSAERLKGVDSTLKIQPAKLEDSAVYLCASSLDSNNEQFFGPGTRLTVL.

The genes are TRBV14 and TRBJ2-1; D is uncertain. This CDR3 has 11 amino acids. Deletions cut 5 bases from V and 2 bases from J, with 1 base between. From germline, CDR1 is SGHDN and CDR2 FVKESK. The CDR3 reads CASSAYNEQFF. In nucleotides, the CDR3 is TGTGCCAGCAGCGCCTACAATGAGCAGTTCTTC. Supplemented by reference TRBV14 and TRBJ2-1, the full variable domain reads EAGVTQFPSHSVIEKGQTVTLRCDPISGHDNLYWYRRVMGKEIKFLLHFVKESKQDESGMPNNRFLAERTGGTYSTLKVQPAELEDSGVYFCASSAYNEQFFGPGTRLTVL.

J is TRBJ1-1 and V is TRBV7-8; the D gene is possibly TRBD1 (6 bases). V lost 3 bases and J 6 bases, leaving 17 bases between the germline ends. Per the germline V gene, CDR1 is SGHVS and CDR2 is FQNEAQ. CDR3 length equals 15 residues. The CDR3 DNA reads as TGTGCCAGCAGCTTTACGATCAGGGGAGGGGCTGAAGCTTTCTTT. Translation gives CASSFTIRGGAEAFF.

This clone was counted a single time. This chain connects TRBV7-2 to TRBJ2-2; D possibly matches TRBD1 or TRBD2 (7 bases each). This CDR3 is 18 amino acids long. Trimming pared 2 bases from V and 0 bases from J, leaving 16 bases between. Looked up from germline, CDR1 is SGHTA and CDR2 is FQGNSA. Here the CDR3 DNA reads TGTGCCAGCAGCTTATGGCGTCAGGGGGGGACGAACACCGGGGAGCTGTTTTTT. It translates to CASSLWRQGGTNTGELFF.

J is TRBJ2-5 and V is TRBV14; TRBD1 is a possible D gene (6 bases). The CDR3 loop spans 12 amino acids. Germline V CDR1 and CDR2: SGHDN, FVKESK. The V end was cut by 7 bases, the J end by 5 bases, with 11 bases between. CDR3 loop: CASTTQGETQYF. CDR3 sequence (DNA): TGTGCCAGCACCACTCAGGGGGAGACCCAGTACTTC.

The V gene is TRBV6-4, the J gene TRBJ2-1; 8 nucleotides match TRBD2. The ends lost 0 bases at V and 4 bases at J; junction bases unmatched: 5. Germline CDR1 MRHNA, CDR2 SNTAGT. This CDR3 comprises 16 residues. Written as DNA, the CDR3 is TGTGCCAGCAGTGACTCTCTAGCGGGTGATTACAATGAGCAGTTCTTC. It specifies CASSDSLAGDYNEQFF.

The chain carries TRBV11-1 and TRBJ1-1; TRBD1 matches 8 bases. CDR1 and CDR2 (germline): SGHAT, FQDESV (reference sequence). V was clipped by 6 bases and J by 3 bases; unmatched bases: 6. CDR3 length equals 14 residues. As DNA, the CDR3 is TGTGCCAGCAGTCGGGGACAGGAGTACACTGAAGCTTTCTTT. Protein product: CASSRGQEYTEAFF.

This sequence joins TRBV6-5 and TRBJ1-4; D not certain. Trimming shortened V by 4 bases and J by 5 bases, and 11 bases separated the two germline ends. This CDR3 comprises 14 residues. In germline, CDR1 is MNHEY, CDR2 SVGAGI. DNA of the CDR3: TGTGCCAGCAGTTTCGGAGGAATAAATGAAAAACTGTTTTTT. It codes for CASSFGGINEKLFF.

The V call is TRBV5-1, the J call TRBJ1-1; tentatively, D is TRBD1 (6 bases). The CDR3 runs 14 residues. V lost 4 bases and J 3 bases, leaving 13 bases between the germline ends. The germline CDR1 and CDR2 sequences are SGHRS and YFSETQ. CDR3 coding DNA: TGCGCCAGCAGCATACAAGGACAGCACACTGAAGCTTTCTTT. It encodes CASSIQGQHTEAFF. The variable domain in full, with the rest retrieved from reference TRBV5-1 and TRBJ1-1, is KAGVTQTPRYLIKTRGQQVTLSCSPISGHRSVSWYQQTPGQGLQFLFEYFSETQRNKGNFPGRFSGRQFSNSRSEMNVSTLELGDSALYLCASSIQGQHTEAFFGQGTRLTVV.

The V and J genes are TRBV6-5 and TRBJ1-5; TRBD1 agrees at 7 bases. Trimming removed 6 bases from V and 4 bases from J; junction bases left unmatched: 9. The germline gives CDR1 MNHEY, CDR2 SVGAGI. The CDR3 is 15 residues long. The DNA of the CDR3 is TGTGCCAGCAGCTTGACAGGGAAGTGGAATCAGCCCCAGCATTTT. It encodes CASSLTGKWNQPQHF.

The gene calls are TRBV10-3 and TRBJ1-4, with D uncertain. Germline CDR1 reads ENHRY; CDR2 reads SYGVKD. This CDR3 is 12 amino acids long. Trimming took off 9 bases at V and 7 bases at J, with 12 bases between the two ends. The CDR3 DNA is TGTGCCATTCGGTTCGGCGGTGAAAAACTGTTTTTT. It encodes CAIRFGGEKLFF.

The chain has TRBV19 and TRBJ2-7, with a weak D call TRBD2 (5 bases). The ends were cut back, 8 bases at V and 0 bases at J, with 11 bases in the middle. Germline V gene data show CDR1 as LNHDA and CDR2 as SQIVND (reference sequence). The length of the CDR3 is 13 residues. For the CDR3, the DNA is TGTGCCAGTCAAGCGGATAACTCCTACGAGCAGTACGTC. It codes for CASQADNSYEQYV.

This chain uses TRBV27 with TRBJ2-7, with D possibly being TRBD1 (6 bases). Per the germline V gene, CDR1 is MNHEY and CDR2 is SMNVEV (reference sequence). The ends were cut back, 7 bases at V and 4 bases at J, with 11 bases in the middle. This CDR3 spans 12 amino acids. The chain's CDR3 is CASTVQGYEQYV. The CDR3 region has the DNA TGTGCCAGCACTGTACAGGGTTACGAGCAGTACGTC.

The rearrangement uses TRBV25-1 and TRBJ2-1; D uncertain. The CDR3 runs to 15 residues. Trimming removed 3 bases from V and 7 bases from J, with 16 bases in between. Germline loops: CDR1 MGHDK, CDR2 SYGVNS. The chain's CDR3 is CASSDPSRVGNEQFF. The DNA of the CDR3 is TGTGCCAGCAGTGATCCCTCTAGAGTGGGGAATGAGCAGTTCTTC.

This clone has a single count. The genes are TRBV19 and TRBJ2-1; TRBD2 might be the D (5 bases). The CDR3 is 12 amino acids. V lost 5 bases and J 7 bases, leaving 9 bases between the germline ends. Looked up from germline, CDR1 is LNHDA and CDR2 is SQIVND (reference sequence). This CDR3 reads CASSALGNEQFF. CDR3 DNA: TGTGCCAGTAGTGCACTAGGGAATGAGCAGTTCTTC. The variable domain in full, with the rest retrieved from reference TRBV19 and TRBJ2-1, is DGGITQSPKYLFRKEGQNVTLSCEQNLNHDAMYWYRQDPGQGLRLIYYSQIVNDFQKGDIAEGYSVSREKKESFPLTVTSAQKNPTAFYLCASSALGNEQFFGPGTRLTVL.

This chain joins TRBV5-1 and TRBJ2-5, with 14 bases lining up with TRBD2. The germline V gene encodes CDR1 SGHRS and CDR2 YFSETQ. The CDR3 length is 17 residues. Unmatched junction bases numbered 7, after V lost 4 bases and J lost 2 bases. The CDR3 bases are TGCGCCAGCAGCCCAGGACTAGCGGGGGGTTATCAAGAGACCCAGTACTTC. This codes for CASSPGLAGGYQETQYF.

This chain connects TRBV7-2 to TRBJ2-2, with D tentatively TRBD2 (6 bases). CDR3 length: 16 amino acids. Germline CDR1 reads SGHTA; CDR2 reads FQGNSA. Trimming left V 4 bases short and J 1 base short, with 13 bases between. The CDR3 protein is CASSSFDGGNTGELFF. The CDR3 DNA reads TGTGCCAGCAGCTCGTTTGACGGGGGGAACACCGGGGAGCTGTTTTTT.

The chain combines TRBV19 with TRBJ2-3; TRBD1 agrees at 7 bases. Germline CDR1 is LNHDA and CDR2 is SQIVND (reference sequence). Losses at the gene ends were 8 bases for V and 2 bases for J; bases not matched to a gene: 4. This CDR3 contains 13 residues. The CDR3 sequence is CASGTVITDTQYF. For the CDR3, the DNA is TGTGCCAGTGGGACAGTAATCACAGATACGCAGTATTTT.

This chain connects TRBV29-1 to TRBJ1-3, with no clear D. The germline V gene has CDR1 SQVTM and CDR2 ANQGSEA. The V gene lost 7 bases and the J gene lost 0 bases, with 10 bases spanning the gap. This CDR3 has 13 residues. CDR3 nucleotides: TGCAGCGCCCCGGACGACTCTGGAAACACCATATATTTT. Translation: CSAPDDSGNTIYF.

The chain employs TRBV12-5 and TRBJ1-2, with a possible D match to TRBD1 (6 bases). From germline, CDR1 is LGHNT and CDR2 FRNRAP. V lost 3 bases and J lost 1, with 15 bases in between. CDR3 length: 16 residues. In DNA, the CDR3 is TGTGCTAGTGGTTTTCTCTCCGGGACACTTAACTATGGCTACACCTTC. As protein: CASGFLSGTLNYGYTF.